This T cell receptor beta chain was documented in a study of blood T cell repertoires in COVID-19. Unmatched junction bases numbered 7, after V lost 2 bases and J lost 5 bases. This CDR3 region has 15 residues. Germline V gene data show CDR1 as SGHTS and CDR2 as YDEGEE. Per the original data handling: Scientists estimated how many nucleated cells there were by amplifying reference gene primers. Generated by immunoSEQ multiplex PCR, the TCRdb table keeps only in-frame clones and is missing some. V and J calls and clone size are those listed in that table; D and trimming were worked out from the DNA. The sample contains 26,000 or so clones, 92% of which appear only once.

J is TRBJ2-1 and V is TRBV5-8; TRBD2 matches 7 bases. The receptor comes from a human donor in a cohort sampled during active COVID-19. The source material was peripheral blood. CDR3 nucleotides: TGTGCCAGCAGCTTCAGGCTAGCGGAAAACAATGAGCAGTTCTTC. Translation gives CASSFRLAENNEQFF.